There are a few counts of the clone carrying this TCR beta chain. The source of the sample is a study of blood T cell repertoires in COVID-19. Overall study: Samples of COVID-19 (acute and convalescent) were obtained from the United States, Italy and Spain.

The method was immunoSEQ multiplex PCR; TCRdb's version includes in-frame clones alone and lacks a portion of them. The table shows approximately 30,000 clones, with roughly 90% occurring only once. J gave up 2 bases and V 5 bases, and 10 bases lay outside the gene matches. This CDR3 region has 15 residues. Germline CDR1 reads SGHRS; CDR2 reads YFSETQ. Material: peripheral blood. The rearrangement links TRBV5-1 to TRBJ2-7; the match to TRBD1 covers 7 bases. The receptor was derived from a human donor in a cohort sampled during active COVID-19. The CDR3 reads CASREDRLRAYEQYF. CDR3 sequence (DNA): TGCGCCAGCAGGGAGGACAGGCTACGTGCCTACGAGCAGTACTTC.